This TCR beta chain came from a study of shared clonotypes between healthy human individuals. Study results and caveats: Memory subsets generally showed smaller estimated richness than naive subsets did.

CDR3 length equals 11 residues. Germline V gives CDR1 SEHNR, CDR2 FQNEAQ (reference sequence). Trimming stripped 5 bases from V and 11 bases from J, with 12 bases between. The study ran the assay at deep level. DNA at 200 ng, tens of thousands of T cell genomes, went into sorted-subset replicate PCRs. Sequencing was performed with immunoSEQ multiplex PCR; in TCRdb, only in-frame clones are kept and a portion is missing. This table holds approximately 740,000 clones, about 74% found once. Points on this clone: Its antigen is undetermined.

This sequence originates from a woman aged 25-40 years in good health. The sample taken for sequencing was memory CD4+ T cells sorted from blood. Indicated subset: CD45RA-negative fraction. V gene TRBV7-9 combines with J gene TRBJ2-5, with D hard to call. The CDR3 coding sequence is TGTGCCAGCAGCCCCCAGTGGGGACAGTACTTC. Its translation is CASSPQWGQYF.